These T cell receptor beta chains were read from a single sample in a study of control samples from healthy donors and cancer patients. The table came from immunoSEQ multiplex PCR; TCRdb's copy has only in-frame clones and leaves some out. The table includes about 170,000 clones, around 90% detected once. The sample comprised blood. The receptors here all came from a man between 25 and 39 years old in good health. The CDR3 runs from the conserved cysteine through the conserved F or W. A D gene is named only where the DNA matches it firmly. Clone size appears in some rows only: once, few, many, or a class for an expanded clone.

abundance | d_gene | j_gene | v_gene | CDR3aa | CDR3nt
- | - | TRBJ1-2 | TRBV3-1/TRBV3-2 | CASSQDGRIYGYTF | TGTGCCAGCAGCCAAGATGGACGGATCTATGGCTACACCTTC
- | - | TRBJ2-3 | TRBV5-1 | CASSLDPGSTDTQYF | TGCGCCAGCAGCTTGGACCCTGGTAGCACAGATACGCAGTATTTT
once | - | TRBJ1-1 | TRBV12-3/TRBV12-4 | CASVGGLNTEAFF | TGTGCCAGCGTGGGAGGACTCAACACTGAAGCTTTCTTT
- | TRBD2 | TRBJ2-1 | TRBV6-6 | CASRGTTEQFF | TGTGCCAGCAGGGGGACTACAGAGCAGTTCTTC
- | TRBD1 | TRBJ1-2 | TRBV6-5 | CASRGYRTGGYGYTF | TGTGCCAGCAGGGGTTACCGGACAGGTGGATATGGCTACACCTTC
once | TRBD2 | TRBJ2-5 | TRBV6-2/TRBV6-3 | CASSYSGPRLAGGDKETQYF | TGTGCCAGCAGTTATAGTGGGCCGAGACTAGCGGGAGGGGATAAAGAGACCCAGTACTTC
few | - | TRBJ1-6 | TRBV12-3/TRBV12-4 | CASGSSYNSPLHF | TGTGCCAGTGGGAGCTCCTATAATTCACCCCTCCACTTT
- | TRBD1 | TRBJ1-1 | TRBV4-1 | CASSLGQDSPEAFF | TGCGCCAGCAGCCTCGGACAGGATTCACCTGAAGCTTTCTTT
- | - | TRBJ2-7 | TRBV6-6 | CASALRDLAYEQYF | TGTGCCAGCGCCCTTCGGGACCTCGCCTACGAGCAGTACTTC
few | - | TRBJ1-6 | TRBV18 | CASSPAGDSPLHF | TGTGCCAGCTCACCAGCGGGGGATTCACCCCTCCACTTT
many | TRBD1 | TRBJ1-1 | TRBV13 | CASSRETGRMNTEAFF | TGTGCCAGCAGCAGGGAGACAGGGAGAATGAACACTGAAGCTTTCTTT
- | TRBD2 | TRBJ2-3 | TRBV3-1/TRBV3-2 | CASSRLSGSTDTQYF | TGTGCCAGCAGCCGCCTTAGCGGGAGCACAGATACGCAGTATTTT
- | - | TRBJ2-3 | TRBV6-4 | CASSPGLSTDTQYF | TGTGCCAGCAGTCCGGGACTTAGCACAGATACGCAGTATTTT
once | - | TRBJ2-3 | TRBV19 | CASSIGTDTQYF | TGTGCCAGTAGTATAGGCACAGATACGCAGTATTTT
- | - | TRBJ2-7 | TRBV20-1 | CSAQDGYEQYF | TGTAGTGCTCAGGACGGGTACGAGCAGTACTTC
- | - | TRBJ1-2 | TRBV29-1 | CSVVEPAVYGYTF | TGCAGCGTTGTTGAACCAGCTGTCTATGGCTACACCTTC
- | - | TRBJ2-5 | TRBV2 | CASSESPGLQETQYF | TGTGCCAGCAGTGAGTCCCCGGGACTTCAAGAGACCCAGTACTTC
- | TRBD1 | TRBJ2-1 | TRBV3-1/TRBV3-2 | CASSLGTGGYNEQFF | TGTGCCAGCAGCCTAGGGACAGGGGGGTACAATGAGCAGTTCTTC
- | - | TRBJ2-2 | TRBV7-9 | CASSLAGELFF | TGTGCCAGCAGCTTAGCCGGGGAGCTGTTTTTT
- | - | TRBJ1-5 | TRBV6-1 | CASSEPLPDNHYYSNQPQHF | TGTGCCAGCAGTGAACCTTTGCCCGACAATCACTACTATAGCAATCAGCCCCAGCATTTT
- | TRBD1 | TRBJ1-5 | TRBV4-1 | CASSHDAGGIQPQHF | TGCGCCAGCAGCCACGATGCAGGGGGTATTCAGCCCCAGCATTTT
- | TRBD2 | TRBJ2-5 | TRBV5-8 | CASSPGLAGDQETQYF | TGTGCCAGCAGCCCCGGACTAGCGGGGGACCAAGAGACCCAGTACTTC
- | TRBD1 | TRBJ2-7 | TRBV7-9 | CASSLPGQGFYEQYF | TGTGCCAGCAGCTTGCCGGGACAGGGTTTTTACGAGCAGTACTTC
- | - | TRBJ2-3 | TRBV11-2 | CASSLVDRTTQYF | TGTGCCAGCAGCTTAGTAGACAGGACTACGCAGTATTTT
- | TRBD2 | TRBJ2-7 | TRBV20-1 | CSASKGLAGRSSYEQYF | TGCAGTGCTAGTAAGGGACTAGCGGGACGATCCTCCTACGAGCAGTACTTC
- | - | TRBJ1-5 | TRBV19 | CASSMNRLYLGNQPQHF | TGTGCCAGTAGTATGAATCGACTCTACTTGGGCAATCAGCCCCAGCATTTT
- | - | TRBJ2-7 | TRBV29-1 | CSVEQGTDGEQYF | TGCAGCGTTGAACAGGGGACCGATGGTGAGCAGTACTTC
- | - | TRBJ2-1 | TRBV14 | CASSQDWGEQFF | TGTGCCAGCAGCCAAGATTGGGGTGAGCAGTTCTTC
- | - | TRBJ2-7 | TRBV25-1 | CASSGTASYEQYF | TGTGCCAGCAGTGGGACGGCCAGCTACGAGCAGTACTTC
- | TRBD1 | TRBJ2-7 | TRBV25-1 | CASSDGGQGLVYQYF | TGTGCCAGCAGTGATGGGGGACAGGGTTTAGTGTACCAGTACTTC
few | - | TRBJ1-2 | TRBV10-3 | CAISNGVYGYTF | TGTGCCATCAGTAATGGAGTATATGGCTACACCTTC
- | - | TRBJ2-5 | TRBV5-5 | CASSHRTDQETQYF | TGTGCCAGCAGCCACCGGACAGACCAAGAGACCCAGTACTTC
- | TRBD1 | TRBJ2-2 | TRBV5-1 | CASHRDSVIGELFF | TGCGCCAGCCACCGGGACAGTGTTATCGGGGAGCTGTTTTTT
- | TRBD1 | TRBJ2-6 | TRBV19 | CATKPPGQGAGANVLTF | TGTGCCACTAAACCTCCGGGACAGGGTGCCGGGGCCAACGTCCTGACTTTC
few | - | TRBJ2-1 | TRBV11-3 | CASSSPRYNEQFF | TGTGCCAGCAGCTCCCCCAGGTACAATGAGCAGTTCTTC
once | TRBD1 | TRBJ1-1 | TRBV27 | CASSGGTVMNTEAFF | TGTGCCAGCAGTGGCGGGACAGTAATGAACACTGAAGCTTTCTTT
- | TRBD2 | TRBJ2-1 | TRBV19 | CASSTGLSGGATSEQFF | TGTGCCAGTAGTACCGGCCTTAGCGGGGGGGCTACGAGTGAGCAGTTCTTC
- | TRBD2 | TRBJ2-3 | TRBV18 | CASSPSLGGTDTQYF | TGTGCCAGCTCACCGTCTTTGGGGGGGACAGATACGCAGTATTTT
- | - | TRBJ2-7 | TRBV7-6 | CASSLAGRTEQYF | TGTGCCAGCAGCTTAGCGGGAAGGACCGAGCAGTACTTC
- | TRBD2 | TRBJ2-1 | TRBV6-5 | CASTSGTSVGNEQFF | TGTGCCAGCACATCCGGGACTAGCGTTGGGAATGAGCAGTTCTTC
- | - | TRBJ1-4 | TRBV7-9 | CASSLENYNEKLFF | TGTGCCAGCAGCTTAGAGAATTATAATGAAAAACTGTTTTTT
- | - | TRBJ2-1 | TRBV20-1 | CSARGATVGVF | TGCAGTGCTAGGGGGGCCACGGTCGGGGTCTTC
- | - | TRBJ1-1 | TRBV6-5 | CASRGRTEAFF | TGTGCCAGCAGGGGTCGCACTGAAGCTTTCTTT
few | - | TRBJ1-2 | TRBV7-3 | CASRGQGGGYTF | TGTGCCAGCAGGGGCCAGGGTGGGGGCTACACCTTC
- | TRBD1 | TRBJ1-1 | TRBV6-5 | CASRDRGLANTEAFF | TGTGCCAGCAGAGACAGGGGGCTGGCGAACACTGAAGCTTTCTTT
- | - | TRBJ2-7 | TRBV6-1 | CASSEVPGKYF | TGTGCCAGCAGTGAAGTTCCAGGGAAGTACTTC
- | - | TRBJ1-2 | TRBV6-5 | CASTSGDRGYTF | TGTGCCAGCACGTCAGGGGACCGTGGCTACACCTTC
- | - | TRBJ2-5 | TRBV25-1 | CATNPPEKKTQYF | TGTGCCACCAACCCTCCCGAGAAGAAGACCCAGTACTTC
- | TRBD1 | TRBJ1-1 | TRBV4-3 | CASSRLMDRAEVNTEAFF | TGCGCCAGCAGCCGTCTTATGGACAGGGCTGAGGTGAACACTGAAGCTTTCTTT
once | TRBD1 | TRBJ1-1 | TRBV2 | CASTFEGATGTEAFF | TGTGCCAGCACCTTCGAGGGGGCGACGGGCACTGAAGCTTTCTTT
once | - | TRBJ2-4 | TRBV28 | CASSLVPVIAKNIQYF | TGTGCCAGCAGTTTAGTTCCGGTCATAGCCAAAAACATTCAGTACTTC
few | - | TRBJ1-1 | TRBV4-2 | CASSQARFRGGRHLNTEAFF | TGTGCCAGCAGCCAAGCCAGATTCCGTGGCGGCAGGCACCTGAACACTGAAGCTTTCTTT
- | - | TRBJ2-1 | TRBV9 | CASSVDGTALGSEQFF | TGTGCCAGCAGCGTAGACGGGACTGCATTAGGGAGTGAGCAGTTCTTC
once | - | TRBJ2-2 | TRBV6-2/TRBV6-3 | CASSYLDFSRTGELFF | TGTGCCAGCAGTTACTTGGACTTTTCTCGGACCGGGGAGCTGTTTTTT